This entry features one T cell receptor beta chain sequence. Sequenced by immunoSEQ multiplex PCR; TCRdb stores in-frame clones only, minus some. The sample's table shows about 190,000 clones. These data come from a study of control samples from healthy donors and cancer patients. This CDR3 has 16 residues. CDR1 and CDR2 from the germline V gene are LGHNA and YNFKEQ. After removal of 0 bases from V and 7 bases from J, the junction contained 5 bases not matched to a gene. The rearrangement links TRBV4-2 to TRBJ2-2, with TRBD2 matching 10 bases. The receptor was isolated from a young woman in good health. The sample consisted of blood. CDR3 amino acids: CASSQESGGAFGELFF. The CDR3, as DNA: TGTGCCAGCAGCCAAGAGAGCGGGGGGGCTTTCGGGGAGCTGTTTTTT.